This paragraph covers one T cell receptor (beta chain) sequence. It lacks a known antigen. It has no much larger one-base neighbor in the sample; base qualities were not kept. The time point label here, explained by the study, means: about 28 days (+/-7) after the second vaccine dose. Because spike-specific TCR depth and breadth did not differ between the two schedules, AZD1222 recipients who got a second dose at roughly 4 weeks were pooled with those who got a second dose at roughly 12 weeks. Vaccinee samples were obtained from the UK trials COV001 and COV002, which included a single-blind randomized controlled phase 2/3 trial of AZD1222 (ChAdOx1 nCoV-19) in healthy adults. Trial participant PBMC samples were collected at day 0 and day 28 after the second dose for TCRbeta chain sequencing. The sample belongs to a study of T cell responses to AZD1222 COVID-19 vaccine (dated by TCRdb to the early 2020s). At the level of the whole study: A total of 233 trial participants underwent TCR sequencing, of whom roughly 210 had received two doses of AZD1222 and 26 had received two doses of the MenACWY control vaccine. Trial participants were enrolled into age subgroups of 18-55, 56-69 and 70-plus years, which contained approximately 150, 28 and 58 TCR-sequenced participants, respectively. Results the study describes overall, beyond this receptor: No day 14 peak-response samples were available, so repertoires were characterized only after the peak T cell response. Conclusions about previously exposed vaccinees were limited because only a handful of AZD1222 recipients were SARS-CoV-2 seropositive at baseline. Participants were mostly white British and included more females than males, and it was suggested by the authors that clonal diversity may have been underestimated. The vaccine-associated CD4 TCRs covered the entire spike protein, and the dominant responses fell in regions 160-218 and 743-854. The 56-69-year group was small, and its depth increase did not reach significance, likely because of low power. A significant rise in spike-specific TCR breadth and depth was observed after two AZD1222 doses relative to day 0 and relative to MenACWY recipients. Reportedly, almost half of the unique spike-specific TCRs recognized epitopes lying outside the regions that are mutated in the B.1.351 and B.1.1.7 variants.

V lost 2 bases and J lost 6 bases, and the count of bases not matched to a germline gene is 6. The CDR3 sequence holds 14 residues, the cysteine and phenylalanine included. This entry keeps only the CDR3 DNA: 42 bases, framed from base 1. CDR1 and CDR2, looked up from the germline V gene, are MNHEY and SVGEGT. The CDR3 regions of human TCRbeta chains were analyzed by immunosequencing. Per the source publication's procedure: Repertoire TCRs were checked for matches against a reference library of SARS-CoV-2-specific TCRs that had been generated using the MIRA antigen-specificity platform. Breadth was defined as the fraction of unique TCRs that were SARS-CoV-2-associated. Depth was defined as the fraction of total T cells that were SARS-CoV-2-associated. Using the MIRA data, each spike-specific TCR was assigned both to the spike region to which the TCR was reactive and to a CD4 or CD8 class. Log10-transformed breadth and depth values were compared by one-way ANOVA with Sidak's multiple comparisons tests. The immuneACCESS repertoire file appears here via TCRdb, limited to in-frame rearrangements. These files lack a portion of the clones; in checked studies, under half of the deficit traces to unresolved V genes, and the cause of the others is not known. D and trimming were read from the DNA, whereas the V and J calls and clone size are those reported in that table. The sample table records about 84,000 clones; 86% of these occur just once. The ten biggest clones cover 5.6% of the sample.

This TCR came from an adult who received the AZD1222 COVID-19 vaccine. The chain uses TRBV6-2 or TRBV6-3 and TRBJ2-7, and 8 bases in between align with TRBD2. The sample was peripheral blood, taken 28 days after the second AZD1222 dose. CDR3 region: CASSYAGGRVEQYF. The nucleotides are TGTGCCAGCAGTTACGCGGGAGGCCGGGTCGAGCAGTACTTC.